This TCR beta chain was captured by sequencing in a study of regulatory T cells in long-lasting Graves disease. About the research overall: Antithyroid drugs had been taken under 3 months by newly diagnosed Graves' patients. Study results and limitations: There was favoring of TRBV28, TRBJ1-2 and TRBJ2-5 in persistent disease.

Comment on this clonotype: The antigen is unknown.

Sample time point: newly diagnosed GD, antithyroid drugs for less than 3 months. Following extraction of RNA from PBMCs, that RNA was used to make the TCR library. Library construction for TCR beta used iRepertoire HTBI primers and Arm-PCR of CDR3 regions. TCRdb re-analysed the multiplex PCR reads in MiXCR, keeping a single row per CDR3 protein. The data show just over 600,000 distinct CDR3 sequences, around 15% seen once. The CDR3 loop spans 18 amino acids. V was pared by 3 bases and J by 0 bases, with 7 bases of the junction left unmatched. Per germline, CDR1 SGHAT and CDR2 FQNNGV. This sample was shared with a second study, whose subject was T cells in Graves' hyperthyroidism and ophthalmopathy. That source reports: Newly diagnosed hyperthyroidism, duration under 2 months, in patients aged 18 to 65. An initial round of RT-PCR targeting the TCR CDR3 relied on the HTBI primer set.

This clonotype originated in a woman in her twenties or thirties with Graves disease. This chain joins TRBV11-2 and TRBJ2-7, with TRBD2 matching 14 bases. Here the sequenced sample was peripheral blood mononuclear cells (PBMCs), taken at new diagnosis, from a patient treated with antithyroid drugs. Here the CDR3 DNA reads TGTGCCAGCAGCTTGGGCTGGACTAGCGGGGGGAGCTCCTACGAGCAGTACTTC. Translated: CASSLGWTSGGSSYEQYF.